This T cell receptor (beta chain) was profiled in a study (TCRdb year 2016). To prepare the library, RT-PCR was applied. The data were produced on an Illumina MiSeq. The raw public data were reprocessed by TCRdb itself: fastp quality trimming at Q25, MiXCR clonotype calling, in-frame beta chains only. Rows are unified per CDR3 protein, each entry keeping the most common DNA and genes. Recorded for this sample are hundreds of thousands of distinct CDR3 sequences; 11% to 15% of them occurred a single time. Clones ranked in the top ten supply about 3.6% of the sample. Looking up the germline V gene (reference sequence) yields CDR1 MNHEY and CDR2 SMNVEV. Including the terminal cysteine and phenylalanine, the CDR3 comprises 14 residues. Only the CDR3 part of the read is kept: 42 bases, read in frame from the first base. Clipping removes 7 bases from V and 7 bases from J, with 7 as the unmatched junction base count.

This clonotype was counted between two and nine times. Its antigen is currently not known. The input lacks base qualities; no much larger clone sits a single base away. The origin of this receptor is a female donor in good health, serving as a healthy control. The chain is encoded by TRBV27 joined to TRBJ1-6; 7 middle bases align to TRBD1. Sequenced material: memory CD4+ T cells from blood. The DNA sequence is given as TGTGCCAGCAACGACAGGGTAGGCAATTCACCCCTCCACTTT. Translated, it reads CASNDRVGNSPLHF.